The entry below describes one T cell receptor beta chain. Its specificity is not known. The sample belongs to a study of OX40 agonist ivuxolimab in advanced cancers. In the study overall: Ivuxolimab, which is an agonistic anti-OX40 (CD134) antibody, was administered to the patients. Patients enrolled in dose escalation were diagnosed with hepatocellular carcinoma, melanoma, renal cell or head and neck cancer.

Data came from immunoSEQ multiplex PCR; TCRdb stores just in-frame clones and leaves some out. Here the sample spans around 77,000 clones, more than 80% being singletons. The CDR3 covers 14 residues. The germline V and J ends were trimmed by 8 bases and 3 bases, with 16 bases remaining between them. Germline V gene lookup returns CDR1 MNHNS and CDR2 SASEGT. Study-wide results and limits: Low normalized T-cell clonal expansion also characterized some of the nonresponders. The mean number of expanded clones was higher in CD8+ T cells than in CD4+.

The TCR sequence derives from an adult with an advanced solid tumor such as melanoma, head and neck, liver or kidney cancer. The chain uses TRBV6-1 and TRBJ1-2; D gene uncertain. The material was CD4+ or CD8+ T cells sorted from blood, obtained in a trial of the OX40 agonist ivuxolimab. The CDR3 region has the DNA TGTGCCAGCGGTTTAAGCGTCTCATACTATGGCTACACCTTC. As protein: CASGLSVSYYGYTF.